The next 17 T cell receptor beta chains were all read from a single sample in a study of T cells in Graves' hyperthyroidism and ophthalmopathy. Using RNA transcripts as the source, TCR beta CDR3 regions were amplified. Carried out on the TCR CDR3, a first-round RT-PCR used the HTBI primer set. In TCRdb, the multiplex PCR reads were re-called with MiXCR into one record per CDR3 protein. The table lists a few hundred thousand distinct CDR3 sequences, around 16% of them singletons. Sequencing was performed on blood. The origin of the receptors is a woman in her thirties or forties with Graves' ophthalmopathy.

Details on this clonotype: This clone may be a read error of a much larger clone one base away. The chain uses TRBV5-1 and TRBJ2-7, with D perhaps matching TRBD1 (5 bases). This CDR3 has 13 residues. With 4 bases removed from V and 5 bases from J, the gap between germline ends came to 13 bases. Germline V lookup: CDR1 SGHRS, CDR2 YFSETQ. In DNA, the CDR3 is TGCGCCAGCAGCCAAAGTGGGGCCGACGAGCAGTACTTC. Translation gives CASSQSGADEQYF.

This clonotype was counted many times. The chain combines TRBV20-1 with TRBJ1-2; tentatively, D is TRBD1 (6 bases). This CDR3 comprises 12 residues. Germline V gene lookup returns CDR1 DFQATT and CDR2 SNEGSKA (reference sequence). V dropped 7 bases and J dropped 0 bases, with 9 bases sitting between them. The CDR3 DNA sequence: TGCAGTGTCAACAGGGCTAACTATGGCTACACCTTC. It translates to CSVNRANYGYTF.

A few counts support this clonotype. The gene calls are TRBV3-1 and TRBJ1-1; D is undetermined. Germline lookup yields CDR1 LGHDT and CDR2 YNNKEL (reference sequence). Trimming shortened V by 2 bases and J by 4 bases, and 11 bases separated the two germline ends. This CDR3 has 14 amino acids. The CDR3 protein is CASSQPWRATEAFF. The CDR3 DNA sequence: TGTGCCAGCAGCCAACCCTGGAGGGCCACTGAAGCTTTCTTT.

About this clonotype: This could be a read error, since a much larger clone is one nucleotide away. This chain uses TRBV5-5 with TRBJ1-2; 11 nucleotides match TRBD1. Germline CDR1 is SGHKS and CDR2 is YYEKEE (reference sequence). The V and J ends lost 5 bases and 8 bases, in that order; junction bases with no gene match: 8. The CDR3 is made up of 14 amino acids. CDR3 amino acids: CASSFGTGGLGYTF. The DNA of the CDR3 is TGTGCCAGCAGTTTCGGGACAGGGGGACTCGGCTACACCTTC. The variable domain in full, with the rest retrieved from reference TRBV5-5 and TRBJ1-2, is DAGVTQSPTHLIKTRGQQVTLRCSPISGHKSVSWYQQVLGQGPQFIFQYYEKEERGRGNFPDRFSARQFPNYSSELNVNALLLGDSALYLCASSFGTGGLGYTFGSGTRLTVV.

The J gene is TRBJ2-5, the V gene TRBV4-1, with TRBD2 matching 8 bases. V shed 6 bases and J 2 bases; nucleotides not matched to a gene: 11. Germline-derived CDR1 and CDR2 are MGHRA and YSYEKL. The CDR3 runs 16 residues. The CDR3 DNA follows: TGCGCCAGCAGACCCGGAGGTAGCGGGGTTCAAGAGACCCAGTACTTC. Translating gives CASRPGGSGVQETQYF.

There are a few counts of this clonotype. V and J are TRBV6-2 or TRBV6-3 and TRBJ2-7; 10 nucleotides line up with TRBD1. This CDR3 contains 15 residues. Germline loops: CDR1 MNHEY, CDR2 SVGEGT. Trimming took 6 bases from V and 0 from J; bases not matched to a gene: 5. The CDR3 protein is CASRRDRGSSYEQYF. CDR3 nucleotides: TGTGCCAGCAGACGGGACAGGGGCTCCTCCTACGAGCAGTACTTC.

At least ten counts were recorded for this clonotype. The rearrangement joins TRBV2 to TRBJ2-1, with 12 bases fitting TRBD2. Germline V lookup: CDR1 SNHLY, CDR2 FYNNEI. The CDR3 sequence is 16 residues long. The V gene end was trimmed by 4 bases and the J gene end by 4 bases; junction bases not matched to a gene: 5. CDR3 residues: CASSAEGLAGYNEQFF. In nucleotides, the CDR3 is TGTGCCAGCAGTGCGGAGGGACTAGCGGGTTACAATGAGCAGTTCTTC.

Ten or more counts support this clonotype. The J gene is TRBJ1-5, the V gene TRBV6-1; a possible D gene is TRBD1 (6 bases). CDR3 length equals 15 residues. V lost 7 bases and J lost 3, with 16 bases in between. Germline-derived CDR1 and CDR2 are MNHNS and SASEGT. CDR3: CASKTAGHLNQPQHF. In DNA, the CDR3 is TGTGCCAGCAAGACCGCGGGACACCTCAATCAGCCCCAGCATTTT.

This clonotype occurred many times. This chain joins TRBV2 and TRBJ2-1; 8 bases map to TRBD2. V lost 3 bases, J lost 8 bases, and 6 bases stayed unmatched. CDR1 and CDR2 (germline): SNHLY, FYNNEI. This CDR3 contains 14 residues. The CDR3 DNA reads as TGTGCCAGCAGTGACCGGACTAGCTTCGATGAGCAGTTCTTC. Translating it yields CASSDRTSFDEQFF.

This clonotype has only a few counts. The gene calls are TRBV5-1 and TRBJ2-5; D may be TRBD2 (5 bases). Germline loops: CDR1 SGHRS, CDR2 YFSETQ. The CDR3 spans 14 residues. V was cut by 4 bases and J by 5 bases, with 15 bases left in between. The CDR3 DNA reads TGCGCCAGCAGCAACCTAGCTGTGGGGGAGACCCAGTACTTC. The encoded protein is CASSNLAVGETQYF.

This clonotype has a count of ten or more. The CDR3 sequence is CASSLTGTRIYEQYF. DNA of the CDR3: TGTGCCAGCAGCCTAACCGGGACACGGATCTACGAGCAGTACTTC. The V gene is TRBV11-2, the J gene TRBJ2-7, with D perhaps matching TRBD1 (6 bases). V lost 5 bases, J lost 3 bases, and 17 bases lay in between. Germline values: CDR1 SGHAT, CDR2 FQNNGV. The CDR3 totals 15 residues.

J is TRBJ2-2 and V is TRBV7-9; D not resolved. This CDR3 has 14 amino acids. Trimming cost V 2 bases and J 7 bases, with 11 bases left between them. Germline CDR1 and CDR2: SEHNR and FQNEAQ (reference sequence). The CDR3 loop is CASSLFRGHGELFF. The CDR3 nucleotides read TGTGCCAGCAGCTTATTTAGAGGTCACGGGGAGCTGTTTTTT.

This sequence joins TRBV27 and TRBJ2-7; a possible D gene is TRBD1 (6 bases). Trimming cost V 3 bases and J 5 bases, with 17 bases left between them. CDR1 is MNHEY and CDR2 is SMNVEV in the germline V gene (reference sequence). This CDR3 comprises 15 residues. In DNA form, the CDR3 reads TGTGCCAGCAGTTTTTCGGGCAGGGGCGTCGACGAGCAGTACTTC. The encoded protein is CASSFSGRGVDEQYF.

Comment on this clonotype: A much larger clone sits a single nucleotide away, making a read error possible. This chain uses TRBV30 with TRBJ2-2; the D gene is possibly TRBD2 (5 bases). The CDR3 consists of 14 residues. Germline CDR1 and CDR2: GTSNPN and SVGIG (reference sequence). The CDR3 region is CAGSLLFRTGELFF. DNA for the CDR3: TGTGCCGGGAGTCTCCTCTTTAGGACCGGGGAGCTGTTTTTT.

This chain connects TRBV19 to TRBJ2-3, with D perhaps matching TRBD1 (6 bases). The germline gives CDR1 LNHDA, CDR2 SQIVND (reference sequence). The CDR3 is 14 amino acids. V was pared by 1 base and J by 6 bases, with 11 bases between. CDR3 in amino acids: CASSIVGGIDTQYF. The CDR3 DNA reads TGTGCCAGTAGTATAGTAGGGGGAATCGATACGCAGTATTTT.

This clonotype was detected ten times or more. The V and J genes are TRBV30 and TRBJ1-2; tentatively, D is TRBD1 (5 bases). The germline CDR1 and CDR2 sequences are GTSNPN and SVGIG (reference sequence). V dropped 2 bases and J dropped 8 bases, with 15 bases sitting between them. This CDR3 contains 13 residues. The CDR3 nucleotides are TGTGCCTGGAGTCGGCAGGGCCTTGGAGGCTACACCTTC. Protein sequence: CAWSRQGLGGYTF.

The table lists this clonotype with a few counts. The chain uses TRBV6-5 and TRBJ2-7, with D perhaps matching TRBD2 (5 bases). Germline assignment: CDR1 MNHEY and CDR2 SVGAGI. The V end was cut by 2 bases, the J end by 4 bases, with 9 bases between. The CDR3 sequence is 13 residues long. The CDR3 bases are TGTGCCAGCAGTTACCCCCAGCGGTACGAGCAGTACTTC. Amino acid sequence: CASSYPQRYEQYF.